This entry lists 20 T cell receptor beta chains sequenced from one sample in a study of patients and donors after allogeneic stem cell transplantation. In TCRdb, the RT-PCR reads were re-called with MiXCR into one record per CDR3 protein. The table shows 150,000 to 200,000 distinct CDR3 sequences, with more than 35% occurring only once. Input material: blood, either unsorted or a sorted T cell fraction (not recorded which). All receptors come from a human donor who was either an allogeneic HSCT recipient or a stem cell or donor lymphocyte infusion donor (not recorded which). It is not recorded whose cells these are; they may come from a transplant donor.

The chain recombines TRBV15 with TRBJ1-1, with D possibly TRBD1 on 6 matching bases. This CDR3 contains 18 residues. The germline CDR1 and CDR2 sequences are LNHNV and YYDKDF (reference sequence). V shed 2 bases and J shed 0 bases, with 19 bases lying between them. CDR3 loop: CATSRTTGSDYLNTEAFF. Written as DNA, the CDR3 is TGTGCCACCAGCAGAACTACAGGGTCGGACTATTTGAACACTGAAGCTTTCTTT.

The chain couples TRBV20-1 to TRBJ2-7; D may be TRBD2 (6 bases). The CDR3 totals 16 residues. From germline, CDR1 is DFQATT and CDR2 SNEGSKA (reference sequence). V was trimmed by 0 bases and J by 0 bases, leaving 15 bases between them. CDR3 coding DNA: TGCAGTGCTAGAGATAAAATAGGGACTGACTCCTACGAGCAGTACTTC. It translates to CSARDKIGTDSYEQYF.

The genes are TRBV4-3 and TRBJ2-3; 7 positions match TRBD2. This CDR3 comprises 18 residues. Germline loops: CDR1 LGHNA, CDR2 YSLEER. With 3 bases clipped from V and 2 bases from J, the junction kept 14 bases outside the gene matches. CDR3 residues: CASSHGSSSGPYTDTQYF. The CDR3 nucleotides are TGCGCCAGCAGCCATGGCTCTTCTAGCGGTCCTTACACAGATACGCAGTATTTT.

This clonotype was counted between two and nine times. The chain employs TRBV12-3 or TRBV12-4 and TRBJ1-5; D uncertain. Trimming removed 4 bases from V and 6 bases from J, with 10 bases in between. The CDR3 is made up of 13 amino acids. CDR3 sequence reads: CASSSVGSQPQHF. The CDR3 nucleotides read TGTGCCAGCAGTTCCGTAGGTTCTCAGCCCCAGCATTTT.

The chain has TRBV11-2 and TRBJ2-2, with a weak D call TRBD1 (6 bases). The CDR3 loop spans 15 amino acids. Trimming cost V 2 bases and J 4 bases, with 11 bases left between them. Germline CDR1 SGHAT, CDR2 FQNNGV. CDR3 DNA sequence: TGTGCCAGCAGCTTACCAGGGGCCGGCACCGGGGAGCTGTTTTTT. It yields the protein CASSLPGAGTGELFF.

The CDR3 loop reads CASSSPGHEGDTQYF. The CDR3 DNA reads TGTGCCAGCAGTAGTCCGGGACACGAAGGAGATACGCAGTATTTT. The chain recombines TRBV6-6 with TRBJ2-3, with a weak D call TRBD1 (6 bases). Germline values: CDR1 MNHNY, CDR2 SVGAGI (reference sequence). The CDR3 is 15 amino acids. Deletions cut 5 bases from V and 5 bases from J, with 17 bases between.

V gene TRBV7-9 combines with J gene TRBJ2-3; D remains unclear. The CDR3 has 13 amino acids. Per germline, CDR1 SEHNR and CDR2 FQNEAQ (reference sequence). V was cut by 3 bases and J by 2 bases, with 6 bases left in between. The CDR3 spells CASSFTNTDTQYF. The CDR3 DNA sequence: TGTGCCAGCAGCTTTACCAACACAGATACGCAGTATTTT.

This chain links TRBV6-5 with TRBJ1-2, with D tentatively TRBD1 (5 bases). Trimming removed 2 bases from V and 8 bases from J, with 18 bases in between. The length of the CDR3 is 15 residues. The V gene's germline CDR1 is MNHEY and CDR2 SVGAGI. CDR3 sequence reads: CASSYRDGARYGYTF. The DNA for the CDR3 is TGTGCCAGCAGTTACCGGGACGGGGCTCGATACGGCTACACCTTC.

This clonotype has just a few counts. A junction boundary mismatches the germline segment, possibly from a read error. The V gene is TRBV7-3, the J gene TRBJ1-1, with D hard to call. Germline V gene sequence: CDR1 SGHTA, CDR2 FQGTGA. CDR3 size: 13 residues. Here the CDR3 DNA reads TGCGCCAGCAGCTTAAACAGGAACACTGAAGCTTTCTTT. This codes for CASSLNRNTEAFF.

This clonotype was counted only a few times. The chain recombines TRBV12-3 or TRBV12-4 with TRBJ2-1; TRBD2 matches 8 bases. The CDR3 length is 17 residues. The V segment lost 5 bases and the J segment 1 base; nucleotides outside the gene matches: 10. DNA of the CDR3: TGTGCCAGCAGTCCAATACTAGCGGCGGAATCCTACAATGAGCAGTTCTTC. Translating gives CASSPILAAESYNEQFF.

The chain employs TRBV12-3 or TRBV12-4 and TRBJ2-1, with TRBD1 as a possible D gene (6 bases). The V end lost 6 bases, the J end lost 6 bases, and 12 bases lay between the germline ends. CDR3 length equals 13 residues. The CDR3 nucleotides read TGTGCCAGCAGCCTAACAGGGCTCAATGAGCAGTTCTTC. This codes for CASSLTGLNEQFF.

The chain carries TRBV7-8 and TRBJ2-1; D remains ambiguous. CDR1 is SGHVS and CDR2 is FQNEAQ in the germline V gene. CDR3 length equals 14 residues. V was shortened by 1 base and J by 1 base, with 5 bases between the two germline ends. CDR3 coding DNA: TGTGCCAGCAGCTTAGGGAAATCCTACAATGAGCAGTTCTTC. This encodes CASSLGKSYNEQFF.

V is TRBV20-1 and J is TRBJ2-7; 9 bases are shared with TRBD1. J was trimmed by 4 bases and V by 2 bases; bases with no gene match: 3. CDR1 is DFQATT and CDR2 is SNEGSKA in the germline V gene (reference sequence). The length of the CDR3 is 13 residues. The CDR3 DNA reads as TGCAGTGCTAGAAAGGACAGGGGATACGAGCAGTACTTC. Encoded protein: CSARKDRGYEQYF.

The sample holds a few counts of this clonotype. The V call is TRBV24-1, the J call TRBJ2-5; D ambiguous. This CDR3 comprises 13 residues. V shed 1 base and J shed 5 bases, with 7 bases lying between them. CDR1 is KGHDR, CDR2 SFDVKD, per germline. In DNA, the CDR3 is TGTGCCACCAGTGATTTTCCAGGCGAGACCCAGTACTTC. The encoded protein is CATSDFPGETQYF.

The chain has TRBV2 and TRBJ2-5; D perhaps matches TRBD2 (7 bases). The germline gives CDR1 SNHLY, CDR2 FYNNEI. The ends were cut back, 7 bases at V and 5 bases at J, with 17 bases in the middle. The CDR3 has 14 amino acids. CDR3 nucleotides: TGTGCCAGCATTCAAAGGGGGGGCGAGGAGACCCAGTACTTC. Its translation is CASIQRGGEETQYF.

The J gene is TRBJ2-3, the V gene TRBV7-2; D unresolved. The ends were cut back, 2 bases at V and 3 bases at J, with 12 bases in the middle. Germline values: CDR1 SGHTA, CDR2 FQGNSA. The length of the CDR3 is 15 residues. The CDR3 reads CASSLIRQTTDTQYF. The CDR3 DNA reads TGTGCCAGCAGCTTAATACGGCAGACGACAGATACGCAGTATTTT.

CDR3 residues: CASSVETGMYGYTF. The CDR3 nucleotides read TGTGCCAGCAGCGTAGAGACAGGGATGTATGGCTACACCTTC. The chain joins TRBV9 to TRBJ1-2, with 7 bases matching TRBD1. This CDR3 is built from 14 residues. The V and J ends lost 0 bases and 5 bases, in that order; junction bases with no gene match: 4. The germline CDR1 and CDR2 sequences are SGDLS and YYNGEE.

Turning to this clonotype: The junction shows a germline mismatch at one end, possibly a read error. The chain couples TRBV12-3 or TRBV12-4 to TRBJ2-2, with 9 bases aligning to TRBD1. The CDR3 spans 15 residues. The CDR3 spells CASSTTGGASGVLFF. DNA for the CDR3: TGTGCCAGCAGCACAACAGGGGGCGCGAGCGGGGTGCTGTTTTTT.

At least ten counts were recorded for this clonotype. The CDR3 sequence is CASPGGRAQHF. DNA of the CDR3: TGTGCCAGCCCCGGAGGGCGGGCCCAGCATTTT. V gene TRBV28 combines with J gene TRBJ1-5; D call uncertain. The CDR3 totals 11 residues. V was trimmed by 8 bases and J by 11 bases, leaving 13 bases between them. Germline values: CDR1 MDHEN, CDR2 SYDVKM.

J is TRBJ2-1 and V is TRBV12-3 or TRBV12-4; 10 bases agree with TRBD2. The CDR3 sequence is 15 residues long. The V segment lost 5 bases and the J segment 5 bases; nucleotides outside the gene matches: 6. This chain's CDR3 is CASSPQAGGDNEQFF. For the CDR3, the DNA is TGTGCCAGCAGTCCCCAAGCGGGAGGGGACAATGAGCAGTTCTTC.